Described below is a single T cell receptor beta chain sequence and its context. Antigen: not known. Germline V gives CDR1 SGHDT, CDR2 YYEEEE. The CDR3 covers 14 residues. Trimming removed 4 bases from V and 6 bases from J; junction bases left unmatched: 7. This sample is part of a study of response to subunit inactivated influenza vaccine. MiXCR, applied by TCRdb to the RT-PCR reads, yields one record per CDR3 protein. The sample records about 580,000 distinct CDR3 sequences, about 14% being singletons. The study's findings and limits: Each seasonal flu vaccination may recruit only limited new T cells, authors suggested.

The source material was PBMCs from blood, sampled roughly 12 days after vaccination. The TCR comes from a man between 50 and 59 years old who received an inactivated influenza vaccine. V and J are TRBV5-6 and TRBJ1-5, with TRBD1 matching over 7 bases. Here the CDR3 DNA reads TGTGCCAGCAGCCTCGGGACAGTCCTTCAGCCCCAGCATTTT. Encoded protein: CASSLGTVLQPQHF.